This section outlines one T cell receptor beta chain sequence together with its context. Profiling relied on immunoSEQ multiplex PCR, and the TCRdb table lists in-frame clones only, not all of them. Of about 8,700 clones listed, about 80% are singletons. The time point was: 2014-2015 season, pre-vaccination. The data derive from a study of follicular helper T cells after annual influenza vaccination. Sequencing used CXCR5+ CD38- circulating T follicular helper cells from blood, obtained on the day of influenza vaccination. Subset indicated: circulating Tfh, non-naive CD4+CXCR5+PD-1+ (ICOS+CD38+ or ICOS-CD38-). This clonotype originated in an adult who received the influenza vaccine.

CDR3: CASSEVGSGRAAGELFF. DNA for the CDR3: TGTGCCAGCAGTGAGGTGGGGAGCGGGAGGGCCGCCGGGGAGCTGTTTTTT. The V and J genes are TRBV2 and TRBJ2-2; 10 positions match TRBD2. CDR3 length equals 17 residues. Per the germline V gene, CDR1 is SNHLY and CDR2 is FYNNEI. Trimming took 3 bases from V and 6 from J; bases not matched to a gene: 10.